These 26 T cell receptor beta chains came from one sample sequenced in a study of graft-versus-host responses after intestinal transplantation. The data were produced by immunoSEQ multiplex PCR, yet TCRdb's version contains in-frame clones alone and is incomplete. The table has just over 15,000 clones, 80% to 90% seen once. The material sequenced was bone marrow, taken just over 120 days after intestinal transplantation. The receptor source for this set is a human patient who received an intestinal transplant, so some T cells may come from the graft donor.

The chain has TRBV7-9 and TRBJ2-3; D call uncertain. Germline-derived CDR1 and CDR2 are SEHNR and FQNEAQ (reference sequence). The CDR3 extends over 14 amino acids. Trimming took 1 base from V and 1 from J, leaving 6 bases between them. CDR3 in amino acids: CASSLVVRTDTQYF. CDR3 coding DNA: TGTGCCAGCAGCTTAGTAGTTCGCACAGATACGCAGTATTTT. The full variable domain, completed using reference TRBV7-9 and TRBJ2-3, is DTGVSQNPRHKITKRGQNVTFRCDPISEHNRLYWYRQTLGQGPEFLTYFQNEAQLEKSRLLSDRFSAERPKGSFSTLEIQRTEQGDSAMYLCASSLVVRTDTQYFGPGTRLTVL.

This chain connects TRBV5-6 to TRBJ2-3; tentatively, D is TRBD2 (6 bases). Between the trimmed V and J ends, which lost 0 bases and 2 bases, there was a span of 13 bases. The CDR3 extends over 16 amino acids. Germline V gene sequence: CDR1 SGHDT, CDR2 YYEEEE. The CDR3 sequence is CASSLGRETLTDTQYF. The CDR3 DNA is TGTGCCAGCAGCTTGGGTCGGGAGACCCTCACAGATACGCAGTATTTT.

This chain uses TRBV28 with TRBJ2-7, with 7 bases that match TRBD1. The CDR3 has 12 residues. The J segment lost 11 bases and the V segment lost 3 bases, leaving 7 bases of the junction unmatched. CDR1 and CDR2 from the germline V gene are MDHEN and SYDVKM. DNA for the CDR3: TGTGCCAGCAGTTTGGTACCCGGGACAGAGTACTTC. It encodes CASSLVPGTEYF.

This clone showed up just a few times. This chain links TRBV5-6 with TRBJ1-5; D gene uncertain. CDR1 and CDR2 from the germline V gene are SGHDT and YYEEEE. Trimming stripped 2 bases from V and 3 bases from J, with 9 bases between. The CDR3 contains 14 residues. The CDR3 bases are TGTGCCAGCAGCTTACGTCCCCTCAATCAGCCCCAGCATTTT. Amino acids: CASSLRPLNQPQHF. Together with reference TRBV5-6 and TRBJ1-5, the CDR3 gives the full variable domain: DAGVTQSPTHLIKTRGQQVTLRCSPKSGHDTVSWYQQALGQGPQFIFQYYEEEERQRGNFPDRFSGHQFPNYSSELNVNALLLGDSALYLCASSLRPLNQPQHFGDGTRLSIL.

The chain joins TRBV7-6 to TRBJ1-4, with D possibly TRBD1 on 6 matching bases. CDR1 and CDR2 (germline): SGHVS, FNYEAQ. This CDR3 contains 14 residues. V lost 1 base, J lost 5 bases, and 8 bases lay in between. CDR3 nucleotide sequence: TGTGCCAGCAGCTTAGACAGGGCGAATGAAAAACTGTTTTTT. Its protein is CASSLDRANEKLFF.

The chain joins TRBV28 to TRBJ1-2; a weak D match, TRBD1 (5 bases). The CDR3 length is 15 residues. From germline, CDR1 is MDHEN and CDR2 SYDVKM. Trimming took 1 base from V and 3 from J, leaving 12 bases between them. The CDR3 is CASSLSETVYYGYTF. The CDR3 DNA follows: TGTGCCAGCAGTTTATCCGAGACAGTTTACTATGGCTACACCTTC.

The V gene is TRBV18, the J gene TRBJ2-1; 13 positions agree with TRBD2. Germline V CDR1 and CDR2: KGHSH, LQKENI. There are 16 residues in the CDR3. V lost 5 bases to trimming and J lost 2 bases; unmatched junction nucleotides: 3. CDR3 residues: CASSVGLAGTYNEQFF. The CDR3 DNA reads TGTGCCAGCTCAGTGGGACTAGCGGGGACCTACAATGAGCAGTTCTTC.

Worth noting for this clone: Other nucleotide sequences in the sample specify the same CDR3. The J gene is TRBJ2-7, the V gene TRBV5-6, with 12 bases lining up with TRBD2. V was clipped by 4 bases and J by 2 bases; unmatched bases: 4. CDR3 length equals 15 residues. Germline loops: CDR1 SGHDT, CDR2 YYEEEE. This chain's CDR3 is CASSGRLAGAYEQYF. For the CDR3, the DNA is TGTGCCAGCAGCGGGCGACTAGCGGGAGCCTACGAGCAGTACTTC.

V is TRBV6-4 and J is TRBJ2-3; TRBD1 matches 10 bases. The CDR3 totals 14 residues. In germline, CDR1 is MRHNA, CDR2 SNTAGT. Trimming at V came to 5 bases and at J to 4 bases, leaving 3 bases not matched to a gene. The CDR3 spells CASSPGTGADTQYF. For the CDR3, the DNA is TGTGCCAGCAGTCCTGGGACAGGGGCAGATACGCAGTATTTT.

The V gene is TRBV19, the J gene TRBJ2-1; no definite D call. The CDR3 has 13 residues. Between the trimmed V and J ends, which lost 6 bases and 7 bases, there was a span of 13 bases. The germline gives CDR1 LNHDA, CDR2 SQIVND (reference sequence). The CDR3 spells CASSRDRVNEQFF. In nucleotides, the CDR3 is TGTGCCAGTAGCCGAGATAGGGTGAATGAGCAGTTCTTC.

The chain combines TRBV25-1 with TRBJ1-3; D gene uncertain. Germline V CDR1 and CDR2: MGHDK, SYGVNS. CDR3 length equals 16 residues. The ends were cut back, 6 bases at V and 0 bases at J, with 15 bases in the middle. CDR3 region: CASRPDTAFSGNTIYF. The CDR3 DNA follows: TGTGCCAGCAGGCCCGATACGGCTTTCTCTGGAAACACCATATATTTT.

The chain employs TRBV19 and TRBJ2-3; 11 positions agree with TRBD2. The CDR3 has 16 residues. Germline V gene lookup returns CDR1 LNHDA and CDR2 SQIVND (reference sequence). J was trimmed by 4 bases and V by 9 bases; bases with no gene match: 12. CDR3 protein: CASPPRPGLAADTQYF. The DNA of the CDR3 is TGTGCCAGCCCCCCGCGGCCGGGACTAGCGGCAGATACGCAGTATTTT.

The chain's CDR3 is CASSKDMGLGEQFF. CDR3 in DNA: TGTGCCAGCAGCAAAGATATGGGACTGGGTGAGCAGTTCTTC. The rearrangement uses TRBV21-1 and TRBJ2-1; TRBD2, the D gene given by the table, was not confirmed from the DNA. TRBV21-1 is assigned pseudogene status. The length of the CDR3 is 14 residues.

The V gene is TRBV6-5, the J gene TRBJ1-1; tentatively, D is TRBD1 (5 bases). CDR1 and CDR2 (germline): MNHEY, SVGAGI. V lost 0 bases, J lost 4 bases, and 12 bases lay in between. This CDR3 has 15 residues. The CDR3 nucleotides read TGTGCCAGCAGTTACTCGAGACGGGGGGGCACTGAAGCTTTCTTT. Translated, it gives CASSYSRRGGTEAFF.

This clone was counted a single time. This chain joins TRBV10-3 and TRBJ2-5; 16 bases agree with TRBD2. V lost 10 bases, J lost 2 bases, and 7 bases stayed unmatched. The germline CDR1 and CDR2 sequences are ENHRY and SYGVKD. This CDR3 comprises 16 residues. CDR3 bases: TGTGCCACGGGACTAGCGGGAGGGCCGGAACAAGAGACCCAGTACTTC. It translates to CATGLAGGPEQETQYF.

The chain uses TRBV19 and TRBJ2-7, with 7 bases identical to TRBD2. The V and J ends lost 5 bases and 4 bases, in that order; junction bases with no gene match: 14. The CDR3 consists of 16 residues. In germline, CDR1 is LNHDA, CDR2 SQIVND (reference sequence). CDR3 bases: TGTGCCAGTAGTTGGACTAGTTCTTTTTCGTTGTACGAGCAGTACTTC. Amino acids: CASSWTSSFSLYEQYF. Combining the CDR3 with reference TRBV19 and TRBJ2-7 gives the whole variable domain DGGITQSPKYLFRKEGQNVTLSCEQNLNHDAMYWYRQDPGQGLRLIYYSQIVNDFQKGDIAEGYSVSREKKESFPLTVTSAQKNPTAFYLCASSWTSSFSLYEQYFGPGTRLTVT.

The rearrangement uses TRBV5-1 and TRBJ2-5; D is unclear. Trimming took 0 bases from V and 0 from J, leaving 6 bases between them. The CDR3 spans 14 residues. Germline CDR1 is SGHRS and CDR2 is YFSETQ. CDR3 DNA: TGCGCCAGCAGCTTGGCCGGGTACCAAGAGACCCAGTACTTC. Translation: CASSLAGYQETQYF.

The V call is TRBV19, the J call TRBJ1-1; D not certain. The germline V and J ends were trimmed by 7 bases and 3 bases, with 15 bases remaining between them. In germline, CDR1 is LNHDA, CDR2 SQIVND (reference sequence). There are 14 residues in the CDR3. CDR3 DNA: TGTGCCAGTACCCAGCGTACACGGGACACTGAAGCTTTCTTT. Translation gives CASTQRTRDTEAFF.

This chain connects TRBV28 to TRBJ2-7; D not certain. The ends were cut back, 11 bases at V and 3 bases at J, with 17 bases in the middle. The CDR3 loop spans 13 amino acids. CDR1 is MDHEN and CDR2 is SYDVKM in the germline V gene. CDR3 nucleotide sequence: TGTGCCTCCCTAACCGGGTCTAACTACGAGCAGTACTTC. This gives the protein CASLTGSNYEQYF.

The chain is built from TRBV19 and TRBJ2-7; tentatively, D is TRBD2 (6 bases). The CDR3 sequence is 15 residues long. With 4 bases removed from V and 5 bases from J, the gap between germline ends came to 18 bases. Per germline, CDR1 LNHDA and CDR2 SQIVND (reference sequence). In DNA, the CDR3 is TGTGCCAGTAGTAGGCGGGGACCCCCCTGGAACGAGCAGTACTTC. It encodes CASSRRGPPWNEQYF.

The CDR3 DNA sequence: TGTGCCACCACCGCCGCGGGCACCGTAAGCGAGCAGTACTTC. Its translation is CATTAAGTVSEQYF. This rearrangement joins TRBV28 to TRBJ2-7, with D perhaps matching TRBD2 (5 bases). The CDR3 totals 14 residues. Looked up from germline, CDR1 is MDHEN and CDR2 is SYDVKM. V lost 10 bases, J lost 6 bases, and 22 bases lay in between. The whole variable domain, filled in from reference TRBV28 and TRBJ2-7, reads DVKVTQSSRYLVKRTGEKVFLECVQDMDHENMFWYRQDPGLGLRLIYFSYDVKMKEKGDIPEGYSVSREKKERFSLILESASTNQTSMYLCATTAAGTVSEQYFGPGTRLTVT.

CDR3 amino acids: CASTDRAQETQYF. DNA of the CDR3: TGTGCCAGCACTGACAGGGCCCAAGAGACCCAGTACTTC. The chain uses TRBV6-1 and TRBJ2-5; 7 bases are shared with TRBD1. The V gene's germline CDR1 is MNHNS and CDR2 SASEGT. This CDR3 region has 13 residues. V shed 7 bases and J 1 base; nucleotides not matched to a gene: 3.

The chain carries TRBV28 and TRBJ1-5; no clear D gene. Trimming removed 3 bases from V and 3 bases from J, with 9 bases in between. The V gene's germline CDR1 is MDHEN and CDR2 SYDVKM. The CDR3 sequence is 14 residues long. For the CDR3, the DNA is TGTGCCAGCAGTTTCTTCCGGGACAATCAGCCCCAGCATTTT. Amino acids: CASSFFRDNQPQHF.

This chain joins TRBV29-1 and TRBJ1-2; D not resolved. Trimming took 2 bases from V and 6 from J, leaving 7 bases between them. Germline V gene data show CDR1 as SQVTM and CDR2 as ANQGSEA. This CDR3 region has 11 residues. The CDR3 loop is CSVEQVDGYTF. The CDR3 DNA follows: TGCAGCGTTGAACAGGTGGATGGCTACACCTTC.

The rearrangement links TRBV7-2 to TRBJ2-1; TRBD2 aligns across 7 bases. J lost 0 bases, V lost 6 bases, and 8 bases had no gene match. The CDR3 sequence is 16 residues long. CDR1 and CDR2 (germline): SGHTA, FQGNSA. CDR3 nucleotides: TGTGCCAGCAGTCGGACTAGGGGTAGCTCCTACAATGAGCAGTTCTTC. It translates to CASSRTRGSSYNEQFF. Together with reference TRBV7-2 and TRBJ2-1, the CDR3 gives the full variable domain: GAGVSQSPSNKVTEKGKDVELRCDPISGHTALYWYRQSLGQGLEFLIYFQGNSAPDKSGLPSDRFSAERTGGSVSTLTIQRTQQEDSAVYLCASSRTRGSSYNEQFFGPGTRLTVL.

The CDR3 nucleotides read TGCGCCAGCAGCACTAGCGGGGTCTCCTACAATGAGCAGTTCTTC. Translation gives CASSTSGVSYNEQFF. The chain has TRBV5-1 and TRBJ2-1; TRBD2 aligns across 10 bases. Looked up from germline, CDR1 is SGHRS and CDR2 is YFSETQ. Losses at the gene ends were 4 bases for V and 0 bases for J; bases not matched to a gene: 1. This CDR3 has 15 amino acids.